This T cell receptor (beta chain) was obtained from a study of blood T cells in healthy people across ages. A J-beta primer mix and a sample-barcoded 5' primer were used in a second PCR of about 7 to 12 cycles. At least 2.5 million CDR3-containing paired-end reads were obtained per sample. TCRdb reprocessed the 5' RACE reads with MiXCR, giving one entry per CDR3 protein. This repertoire shows 1.5 million to 2 million distinct CDR3 sequences, 49% found once; its top ten account for around 2.1%. Deletions cut 0 bases from V and 1 base from J, with 9 bases between. The CDR3 runs 15 residues. Germline CDR1 is MNHEY and CDR2 is SVGEGT. Study observations and caveats: Measured against age, TCR beta diversity per million T cells decreased in a roughly linear manner.

Samples each had at least 6 micrograms of total RNA extracted. A few counts support this clonotype. The antigen remains undetermined. The source material was blood. The chain recombines TRBV6-2 or TRBV6-3 with TRBJ2-5, with no clear D. The clonotype was recovered from a woman aged 40 to 50 in good health. The CDR3: CASSYSTGFQETQYF. CDR3 nucleotides: TGTGCCAGCAGTTACTCGACCGGGTTCCAAGAGACCCAGTACTTC.